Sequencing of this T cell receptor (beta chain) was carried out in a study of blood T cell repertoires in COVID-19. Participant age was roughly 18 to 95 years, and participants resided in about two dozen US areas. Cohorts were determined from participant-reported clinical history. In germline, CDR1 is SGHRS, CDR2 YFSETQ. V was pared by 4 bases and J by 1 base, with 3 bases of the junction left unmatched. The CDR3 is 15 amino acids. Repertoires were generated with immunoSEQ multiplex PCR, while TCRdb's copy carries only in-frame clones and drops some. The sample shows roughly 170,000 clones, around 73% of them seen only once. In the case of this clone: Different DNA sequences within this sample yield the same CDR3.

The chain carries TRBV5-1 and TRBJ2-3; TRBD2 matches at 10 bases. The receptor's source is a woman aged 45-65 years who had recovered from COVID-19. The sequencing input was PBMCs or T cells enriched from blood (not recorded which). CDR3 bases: TGCGCCAGCAGCCCAGGGACTAGCGGCACAGATACGCAGTATTTT. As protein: CASSPGTSGTDTQYF.